The 25 T cell receptor beta chains below come from one sample, sequenced in a study of shared clonotypes between healthy human individuals. The protocol was immunoSEQ multiplex PCR, while the TCRdb copy is restricted to in-frame clones and leaves out a portion. This sample has 850,000 to 1,100,000 clones, with approximately 80% found just once. The sample consisted of memory CD4+ T cells from PBMCs. Subset denoted: CD45RA-negative fraction. The receptors shown here come from a man aged 18 to 29 in good health. Some clones in this sample may be carry-over from other donors' samples.

This clone was found once. The V gene is TRBV29-1, the J gene TRBJ2-3; 8 bases line up with TRBD2. V shed 5 bases and J 6 bases; nucleotides not matched to a gene: 10. Germline loops: CDR1 SQVTM, CDR2 ANQGSEA. The CDR3 length is 14 residues. The CDR3 coding sequence is TGCAGCGTTCGACTAGCGACTTGGGAGGATACGCAGTATTTT. This translates into CSVRLATWEDTQYF.

This rearrangement joins TRBV10-3 to TRBJ1-5; D is ambiguous. Germline-derived CDR1 and CDR2 are ENHRY and SYGVKD. The CDR3 has 12 residues. Between the trimmed V and J ends, which lost 4 bases and 5 bases, there was a span of 6 bases. The CDR3 DNA is TGTGCCATCAGTGGTCCTCATCAGCCCCAGCATTTT. It specifies CAISGPHQPQHF.

The genes are TRBV19 and TRBJ2-7, with TRBD1 matching over 9 bases. This CDR3 is built from 15 residues. J lost 0 bases, V lost 4 bases, and 4 bases had no gene match. In germline, CDR1 is LNHDA, CDR2 SQIVND (reference sequence). The DNA of the CDR3 is TGTGCCAGTAGTACGACAGGGGGGGACTCCTACGAGCAGTACTTC. Translation gives CASSTTGGDSYEQYF. The full variable domain, with the rest looked up from reference TRBV19 and TRBJ2-7, is DGGITQSPKYLFRKEGQNVTLSCEQNLNHDAMYWYRQDPGQGLRLIYYSQIVNDFQKGDIAEGYSVSREKKESFPLTVTSAQKNPTAFYLCASSTTGGDSYEQYFGPGTRLTVT.

The chain is built from TRBV7-9 and TRBJ2-2, with D tentatively TRBD1 (5 bases). CDR1 and CDR2 (germline): SEHNR, FQNEAQ (reference sequence). This CDR3 comprises 15 residues. The germline V and J ends were trimmed by 3 bases and 9 bases, with 17 bases remaining between them. CDR3 amino acids: CASSLITGERWELFF. In DNA form, the CDR3 reads TGTGCCAGCAGCTTGATTACAGGCGAACGGTGGGAGCTGTTTTTT.

The chain carries TRBV6-1 and TRBJ2-7; D is ambiguous. The CDR3 contains 15 residues. In germline, CDR1 is MNHNS, CDR2 SASEGT. V gave up 0 bases and J gave up 0 bases, with 9 bases separating them. DNA of the CDR3: TGTGCCAGCAGTGAAGCGCGACGGACCTCCTACGAGCAGTACTTC. It yields the protein CASSEARRTSYEQYF.

This chain joins TRBV5-1 and TRBJ2-5, with TRBD2 identical over 16 bases. V trimming: 3 bases; J trimming: 0 bases; junction bases outside the gene matches: 2. This CDR3 is 17 amino acids long. From germline, CDR1 is SGHRS and CDR2 YFSETQ. In DNA form, the CDR3 reads TGCGCCAGCAGCTGGGGACTAGCGGGAGGGTACCAAGAGACCCAGTACTTC. Protein product: CASSWGLAGGYQETQYF.

V usage is TRBV6-1 and J usage is TRBJ1-2; 12 positions match TRBD1. J was trimmed by 8 bases and V by 1 base; bases with no gene match: 5. The CDR3 covers 15 residues. Germline V gene data show CDR1 as MNHNS and CDR2 as SASEGT. The chain's CDR3 is CASSEVGTGGLGYTF. The CDR3 DNA follows: TGTGCCAGCAGTGAAGTTGGGACAGGGGGCCTCGGCTACACCTTC.

This clone showed up many times. This sample includes further DNA sequences coding for the same CDR3. The J gene is TRBJ1-1, the V gene TRBV2, with a possible D match to TRBD1 (6 bases). V gave up 4 bases and J gave up 4 bases, with 7 bases separating them. The germline V gene encodes CDR1 SNHLY and CDR2 FYNNEI. The CDR3 length is 12 residues. CDR3 DNA sequence: TGTGCCAGCAGTGGAGGGGGCACTGAAGCTTTCTTT. This sequence encodes CASSGGGTEAFF.

This chain connects TRBV28 to TRBJ2-7; weak D call: TRBD1 (6 bases). Germline V gene sequence: CDR1 MDHEN, CDR2 SYDVKM. V lost 5 bases, J lost 2 bases, and 16 bases lay in between. This CDR3 region has 15 residues. CDR3 sequence: CASSPNRVSTYEQYF. CDR3 DNA: TGTGCCAGCAGTCCGAACAGGGTTTCGACCTACGAGCAGTACTTC.

The rearrangement joins TRBV23-1 to TRBJ2-7; the D gene could be TRBD1 or TRBD2 (5 bases each). TRBV23-1 is given ORF status, its function remaining uncertain. This CDR3 has 16 residues. Trimming removed 0 bases at V and 0 bases at J, with 12 bases between. CDR3 sequence reads: CASSQSGTGNSYEQYF. DNA of the CDR3: TGCGCCAGCAGTCAATCCGGGACGGGTAACTCCTACGAGCAGTACTTC.

The gene calls are TRBV18 and TRBJ2-7; tentative D call: TRBD2 (6 bases). CDR1 is KGHSH and CDR2 is LQKENI in the germline V gene. V lost 4 bases to trimming and J lost 6 bases, with 22 bases between them. This CDR3 contains 16 residues. The CDR3 here is CASSLGLLAEPSEQYF. CDR3 DNA sequence: TGTGCCAGCTCACTAGGACTTTTAGCGGAGCCTAGCGAGCAGTACTTC.

Comments on this clone: The junction differs from germline at one of its ends, possibly a read error. The genes are TRBV29-1 and TRBJ2-1; TRBD2 is a possible D gene (5 bases). This CDR3 has 10 amino acids. Germline-derived CDR1 and CDR2 are SQVTM and ANQGSEA. The CDR3, as DNA: TGCAGCGTTGATTCCGGGATCAAGGTCTTC. Protein: CSVDSGIKVF.

The chain links TRBV2 to TRBJ1-5; no clear D. Trimming removed 6 bases from V and 7 bases from J, with 10 bases in between. The CDR3 sequence is 12 residues long. Germline V gives CDR1 SNHLY, CDR2 FYNNEI. The CDR3, as DNA: TGTGCCAGCAGCCTCACCTTGCAGCCCCAGCATTTT. Its protein is CASSLTLQPQHF.

This chain links TRBV28 with TRBJ2-1, with 10 bases fitting TRBD2. Germline V CDR1 and CDR2: MDHEN, SYDVKM. This CDR3 has 18 residues. The V gene end was trimmed by 4 bases and the J gene end by 7 bases; junction bases not matched to a gene: 16. This CDR3 is CASSSAPTGTSEWNEQFF. CDR3 DNA sequence: TGTGCCAGCAGTTCCGCCCCAACCGGGACTAGCGAATGGAATGAGCAGTTCTTC. Together with reference TRBV28 and TRBJ2-1, the CDR3 gives the full variable domain: DVKVTQSSRYLVKRTGEKVFLECVQDMDHENMFWYRQDPGLGLRLIYFSYDVKMKEKGDIPEGYSVSREKKERFSLILESASTNQTSMYLCASSSAPTGTSEWNEQFFGPGTRLTVL.

This clone was seen a few times. The rearrangement joins TRBV15 to TRBJ2-5; D is ambiguous. CDR3 length: 9 residues. In germline, CDR1 is LNHNV, CDR2 YYDKDF (reference sequence). The V end lost 11 bases, the J end lost 4 bases, and 5 bases lay between the germline ends. The CDR3 loop is CAVGETQYF. Written as DNA, the CDR3 is TGTGCCGTCGGAGAGACCCAGTACTTC. The full variable domain, completed using reference TRBV15 and TRBJ2-5, is DAMVIQNPRYQVTQFGKPVTLSCSQTLNHNVMYWYQQKSSQAPKLLFHYYDKDFNNEADTPDNFQSRRPNTSFCFLDIRSPGLGDTAMYLCAVGETQYFGPGTRLLVL.

The rearrangement links TRBV28 to TRBJ2-1, with 7 nucleotides matching TRBD2. V shed 8 bases, J shed 2 bases, and the junction held 3 bases outside the gene matches. Looked up from germline, CDR1 is MDHEN and CDR2 is SYDVKM. This CDR3 is built from 13 residues. The CDR3 reads CASWGGTYNEQFF. The CDR3 region has the DNA TGTGCCAGCTGGGGGGGAACCTACAATGAGCAGTTCTTC.

V usage is TRBV29-1 and J usage is TRBJ2-1; 10 positions match TRBD2. J was trimmed by 6 bases and V by 6 bases; bases with no gene match: 5. The CDR3 contains 13 residues. From germline, CDR1 is SQVTM and CDR2 ANQGSEA. CDR3 sequence: CSVRTSGLNEQFF. The CDR3 DNA follows: TGCAGCGTAAGGACTAGCGGCCTCAATGAGCAGTTCTTC.

This chain uses TRBV7-9 with TRBJ1-1, with D unresolved. Trimming took 0 bases from V and 1 from J, leaving 9 bases between them. The CDR3 is 15 amino acids. Per germline, CDR1 SEHNR and CDR2 FQNEAQ (reference sequence). The CDR3 spells CASSLAAGTNTEAFF. The CDR3 DNA follows: TGTGCCAGCAGCTTAGCCGCTGGAACGAACACTGAAGCTTTCTTT.

This rearrangement joins TRBV5-4 to TRBJ2-1, with D unresolved. V lost 4 bases to trimming and J lost 8 bases, with 10 bases between them. The V gene's germline CDR1 is SGHNT and CDR2 YYREEE (reference sequence). This CDR3 has 12 amino acids. The CDR3 DNA reads TGTGCCAGCAGCGATAGTGGGGATGAGCAGTTCTTC. Amino acid sequence: CASSDSGDEQFF.

To note about this clone: One base separates it from a far larger clone, so it is likely a read error. Other DNA variants within this sample encode the same CDR3. V and J are TRBV5-1 and TRBJ2-3; D ambiguous. V was clipped by 4 bases and J by 2 bases, with 5 bases between them. There are 12 residues in the CDR3. From germline, CDR1 is SGHRS and CDR2 YFSETQ. The CDR3 region is CASSRDTDTQYF. The CDR3 region has the DNA TGCGCCAGCAGCCGAGACACAGATACGCAGTATTTT.

This clone was picked up one time. The CDR3 sequence is CASSYPPGQGVGAFF. The CDR3 DNA follows: TGTGCCAGCAGTTACCCACCGGGACAGGGTGTAGGAGCTTTCTTT. This chain links TRBV6-5 with TRBJ1-1, with 9 nucleotides matching TRBD1. CDR1 is MNHEY, CDR2 SVGAGI, per germline. The V and J ends lost 2 bases and 10 bases, in that order; junction bases with no gene match: 11. The CDR3 consists of 15 residues.

The V and J genes are TRBV7-9 and TRBJ2-7, with D maybe TRBD2 (7 bases). The CDR3 sequence is 17 residues long. With 1 base removed from V and 0 bases from J, the gap between germline ends came to 16 bases. Germline CDR1 and CDR2: SEHNR and FQNEAQ (reference sequence). CDR3 nucleotides: TGTGCCAGCAGCTTAGACGGGGGGCTAGCGGCCTCCTACGAGCAGTACTTC. Amino acids: CASSLDGGLAASYEQYF.

V and J are TRBV29-1 and TRBJ2-3, with D hard to call. Germline CDR1 SQVTM, CDR2 ANQGSEA. The V gene lost 3 bases and the J gene lost 0 bases, with 7 bases spanning the gap. This CDR3 spans 13 amino acids. CDR3 loop: CSVEHSSTDTQYF. The CDR3, as DNA: TGCAGCGTTGAGCACTCCAGCACAGATACGCAGTATTTT.

V gene TRBV7-2 combines with J gene TRBJ1-1, with D hard to call. Looked up from germline, CDR1 is SGHTA and CDR2 is FQGNSA. Between the trimmed V and J ends, which lost 7 bases and 4 bases, there was a span of 10 bases. CDR3 length: 12 residues. This CDR3 reads CASTRPGTEAFF. CDR3 sequence (DNA): TGTGCCAGCACCCGACCAGGCACTGAAGCTTTCTTT.

The CDR3 loop is CASSLNRNTEAFF. CDR3 DNA: TGTGCCAGCAGCCTCAACAGGAACACTGAAGCTTTCTTT. The gene calls are TRBV9 and TRBJ1-1; D is undetermined. V was pared by 4 bases and J by 1 base, with 8 bases between. This CDR3 contains 13 residues. The V gene's germline CDR1 is SGDLS and CDR2 YYNGEE.